Below, 8 T cell receptor beta chains from the same sample are listed, as sequenced in a study of neurological immune-mediated disorders. TCRdb called the 5' RACE reads again in MiXCR, with one record for every CDR3 protein. Of some 120,000 distinct CDR3 sequences listed, more than 2.5% are singletons. Material: PBMCs. The source is a woman aged 25 to 39 with multiple sclerosis.

The gene calls are TRBV4-3 and TRBJ1-1; no clear D gene. V was cut by 3 bases and J by 0 bases, with 5 bases left in between. CDR1 and CDR2 from the germline V gene are LGHNA and YSLEER. CDR3 length equals 13 residues. CDR3 loop: CASSQNMNTEAFF. Written as DNA, the CDR3 is TGCGCCAGCAGCCAGAACATGAACACTGAAGCTTTCTTT.

This clonotype was seen at least ten times. This sequence joins TRBV24-1 and TRBJ1-3; 7 bases line up with TRBD1. The CDR3 runs to 18 residues. Trimming took 4 bases from V and 1 from J; bases not matched to a gene: 12. CDR1 and CDR2 (germline): KGHDR, SFDVKD. The CDR3, as DNA: TGTGCCACCAGTGACCCCCTCGGGACAGACATATCTGGAAACACCATATATTTT. Its translation is CATSDPLGTDISGNTIYF.

As regards this clonotype: Since a much larger clone is just one base distant, this may be a read error. The chain carries TRBV7-2 and TRBJ2-3, with TRBD2 identical over 7 bases. With 3 bases clipped from V and 4 bases from J, the junction kept 7 bases outside the gene matches. Germline V lookup: CDR1 SGHTA, CDR2 FQGNSA. This CDR3 has 15 amino acids. CDR3 region: CASSFLAAGADTQYF. CDR3 sequence (DNA): TGTGCCAGCAGCTTTCTAGCGGCCGGGGCAGATACGCAGTATTTT.

As regards this clonotype: This may be a read error: a much more frequent sequence differs by one nucleotide. The chain combines TRBV20-1 with TRBJ1-6, with TRBD1 matching over 9 bases. CDR1 DFQATT and CDR2 SNEGSKA come from the germline V gene (reference sequence). This CDR3 is built from 15 residues. The CDR3 DNA reads TGCAGTGCTAGCCCTCCGAGACAGGGGGATTCACACCTCCACTTT. Protein product: CSASPPRQGDSHLHF.

In its sample, this clonotype was seen many times. CDR3 nucleotides: TGTGCCATCAGGGACATGTTGAGCACTGAAGCTTTCTTT. Amino acid sequence: CAIRDMLSTEAFF. J is TRBJ1-1 and V is TRBV10-3, with D tentatively TRBD1 (5 bases). The germline V and J ends were trimmed by 6 bases and 4 bases, with 12 bases remaining between them. CDR1 is ENHRY and CDR2 is SYGVKD in the germline V gene. The CDR3 is made up of 13 amino acids.

In its sample, this clonotype was seen many times. The chain combines TRBV29-1 with TRBJ2-3, with 12 bases that match TRBD2. The CDR3 extends over 14 amino acids. From germline, CDR1 is SQVTM and CDR2 ANQGSEA. V lost 6 bases, J lost 3 bases, and 4 bases stayed unmatched. CDR3: CSVKTSGSTDTQYF. CDR3 nucleotide sequence: TGCAGCGTGAAGACTAGCGGGAGTACAGATACGCAGTATTTT.

This clonotype was picked up many times. The rearrangement links TRBV14 to TRBJ2-1, with D perhaps matching TRBD1 (6 bases). V was shortened by 1 base and J by 8 bases, with 15 bases between the two germline ends. The germline gives CDR1 SGHDN, CDR2 FVKESK. This CDR3 spans 15 amino acids. The CDR3 sequence is CASSQVPRAGDEQFF. The CDR3 nucleotides are TGTGCCAGCAGCCAAGTTCCCAGGGCAGGGGATGAGCAGTTCTTC.

This clonotype was counted ten times or more. The chain joins TRBV7-9 to TRBJ1-1; possibly TRBD1 for D (5 bases). Germline CDR1 and CDR2: SEHNR and FQNEAQ (reference sequence). This CDR3 is 14 amino acids long. Trimming removed 5 bases at V and 5 bases at J, with 15 bases between. CDR3 amino acids: CASSPVARGTEAFF. CDR3 bases: TGTGCCAGCAGCCCCGTGGCCCGGGGGACTGAAGCTTTCTTT.